A single sample is the source of the 29 T cell receptor beta chains below, sequenced in a study of T cells in Graves' hyperthyroidism and ophthalmopathy. The CDR3 regions of TCR beta were amplified from RNA transcripts. During a first-round RT-PCR of the TCR CDR3, the HTBI primer set was used. Each CDR3 protein gets one entry after TCRdb re-called the multiplex PCR reads with MiXCR. Of fewer than 850,000 distinct CDR3 sequences in the sample, approximately 15% were seen once. Sequencing was done on a sample of blood. The source of these receptors is a middle-aged man with Graves' hyperthyroidism.

The CDR3 spells CASSNQGLDTQYF. CDR3 in DNA: TGTGCCAGCAGTAACCAGGGTCTTGATACGCAGTATTTT. J is TRBJ2-3 and V is TRBV25-1; possibly TRBD1 for D (5 bases). Germline V gene sequence: CDR1 MGHDK, CDR2 SYGVNS. V was clipped by 5 bases and J by 6 bases, with 12 bases between them. The CDR3 has 13 residues.

CDR3 in amino acids: CASSLVPGRGTGELFF. The CDR3, as DNA: TGTGCCAGCAGCTTGGTTCCGGGTCGGGGCACCGGGGAGCTGTTTTTT. The gene calls are TRBV5-8 and TRBJ2-2; D possibly corresponds to TRBD2 (5 bases). Germline-derived CDR1 and CDR2 are SGHTS and YDEGEE. This CDR3 is built from 16 residues. V was shortened by 0 bases and J by 4 bases, with 13 bases between the two germline ends.

This clonotype showed up just a few times. This chain uses TRBV4-1 with TRBJ1-4; possible D gene TRBD1, 6 bases. Per germline, CDR1 MGHRA and CDR2 YSYEKL. This CDR3 contains 16 residues. Trimming removed 3 bases at V and 4 bases at J, with 15 bases between. Written as DNA, the CDR3 is TGCGCCAGCAGCCACCCCCGGACAGAAAGTAATGAAAAACTGTTTTTT. This codes for CASSHPRTESNEKLFF.

This clonotype was seen at least ten times. V gene TRBV30 combines with J gene TRBJ2-6; possible D gene TRBD1, 6 bases. V gave up 5 bases and J gave up 4 bases, with 21 bases separating them. The CDR3 loop spans 17 amino acids. CDR1 and CDR2 from the germline V gene are GTSNPN and SVGIG (reference sequence). CDR3 residues: CAWVVAGVMAGANVLTF. CDR3 sequence (DNA): TGTGCCTGGGTTGTGGCAGGGGTAATGGCCGGGGCCAACGTCCTGACTTTC.

The chain couples TRBV3-1 to TRBJ1-1, with D unclear. The CDR3 has 19 residues. Looked up from germline, CDR1 is LGHDT and CDR2 is YNNKEL (reference sequence). The V gene lost 2 bases and the J gene lost 0 bases, with 22 bases spanning the gap. For the CDR3, the DNA is TGTGCCAGCAGCCAATTTCTTATAGACCGACCTCAGGTGAACACTGAAGCTTTCTTT. Translation gives CASSQFLIDRPQVNTEAFF.

There are many counts of this clonotype. The chain couples TRBV28 to TRBJ2-7; the D is unclear. V shed 2 bases and J shed 3 bases, with 8 bases lying between them. Germline V gene lookup returns CDR1 MDHEN and CDR2 SYDVKM. The CDR3 has 13 residues. DNA for the CDR3: TGTGCCAGCAGTTTAGGAGACCTCTACGAGCAGTACTTC. This codes for CASSLGDLYEQYF.

The gene calls are TRBV3-1 and TRBJ2-7; TRBD1 might be the D (5 bases). CDR1 is LGHDT and CDR2 is YNNKEL in the germline V gene (reference sequence). The CDR3 runs 13 residues. V dropped 8 bases and J dropped 7 bases, with 18 bases sitting between them. The CDR3, as DNA: TGTGCCAGCGCAGGGCATTCCTCGCGGGAGCAGTACTTC. It is translated as CASAGHSSREQYF.

Turning to this clonotype: A much larger clone differs from this one at a single base, so this may be a read error. The chain carries TRBV7-2 and TRBJ1-2; D is perhaps TRBD1 (6 bases). The CDR3 length is 14 residues. Trimming left V 1 base short and J 3 bases short, with 9 bases between. The germline gives CDR1 SGHTA, CDR2 FQGNSA. CDR3 loop: CASSLGYRDYGYTF. CDR3 in DNA: TGTGCCAGCAGCTTAGGGTACAGGGACTATGGCTACACCTTC.

This clonotype was found many times. The chain has TRBV7-9 and TRBJ2-7; 7 positions match TRBD1. The CDR3 is 14 residues long. V gave up 5 bases and J gave up 2 bases; unmatched junction bases: 6. CDR1 SEHNR and CDR2 FQNEAQ come from the germline V gene (reference sequence). CDR3 protein: CASSPRGQPYEQYF. CDR3 DNA: TGTGCCAGCAGCCCCAGGGGACAGCCCTACGAGCAGTACTTC.

This clonotype was counted a few times. The rearrangement joins TRBV6-1 to TRBJ2-7; 9 bases map to TRBD2. There are 14 residues in the CDR3. From germline, CDR1 is MNHNS and CDR2 SASEGT. V lost 6 bases, J lost 6 bases, and 9 bases stayed unmatched. The CDR3 sequence is CASSDPGLAGEQYF. In DNA, the CDR3 is TGTGCCAGCAGCGACCCGGGACTAGCCGGCGAGCAGTACTTC.

This clonotype turned up a few times. V usage is TRBV9 and J usage is TRBJ2-2, with TRBD2 as a possible D gene (5 bases). CDR1 and CDR2 (germline): SGDLS, YYNGEE. This CDR3 region has 16 residues. V lost 0 bases, J lost 1 base, and 10 bases lay in between. CDR3 amino acids: CASSVAGRRNTGELFF. CDR3 sequence (DNA): TGTGCCAGCAGCGTAGCGGGAAGGAGGAACACCGGGGAGCTGTTTTTT.

The sample holds a few counts of this clonotype. The chain recombines TRBV28 with TRBJ2-5; TRBD2 might be the D (5 bases). Trimming pared 3 bases from V and 1 base from J, leaving 9 bases between. This CDR3 region has 14 residues. In germline, CDR1 is MDHEN, CDR2 SYDVKM. The CDR3 sequence is CASSFLGLQETQYF. CDR3 nucleotide sequence: TGTGCCAGCAGTTTTTTAGGACTCCAAGAGACCCAGTACTTC. The entire variable domain, with the rest obtained from reference TRBV28 and TRBJ2-5, is as follows: DVKVTQSSRYLVKRTGEKVFLECVQDMDHENMFWYRQDPGLGLRLIYFSYDVKMKEKGDIPEGYSVSREKKERFSLILESASTNQTSMYLCASSFLGLQETQYFGPGTRLLVL.

This clonotype was found a few times. The chain is built from TRBV30 and TRBJ2-3; TRBD2 might be the D (5 bases). CDR1 GTSNPN and CDR2 SVGIG come from the germline V gene (reference sequence). The CDR3 is 15 amino acids. V was pared by 4 bases and J by 1 base, with 15 bases between. The CDR3 loop is CAWIEGPLGTDTQYF. The CDR3 nucleotides read TGTGCCTGGATCGAAGGGCCACTAGGCACAGATACGCAGTATTTT.

J is TRBJ1-5 and V is TRBV7-9, with 7 bases that match TRBD1. The CDR3 runs 15 residues. Germline V gene sequence: CDR1 SEHNR, CDR2 FQNEAQ (reference sequence). Losses at the gene ends were 5 bases for V and 7 bases for J; bases not matched to a gene: 11. As DNA, the CDR3 is TGTGCCAGCAGCAACAACAGGGGACGGATCCAGCCCCAGCATTTT. It translates to CASSNNRGRIQPQHF.

As DNA, the CDR3 is TGTGCCAGCAGCCCCGGGGTAGCCTCAAGCTCCTACAATGAGCAGTTCTTC. Translation: CASSPGVASSSYNEQFF. The gene calls are TRBV5-6 and TRBJ2-1, with a possible D match to TRBD2 (5 bases). The ends were cut back, 4 bases at V and 0 bases at J, with 17 bases in the middle. CDR1 and CDR2 (germline): SGHDT, YYEEEE. There are 17 residues in the CDR3.

The chain recombines TRBV2 with TRBJ1-5; tentatively, D is TRBD1 (6 bases). Germline CDR1 reads SNHLY; CDR2 reads FYNNEI. The V and J ends lost 7 bases and 7 bases respectively, with 17 bases between them. The CDR3 extends over 14 amino acids. The CDR3 region is CASTKIQGKQPQHF. DNA of the CDR3: TGTGCCAGCACCAAAATACAGGGTAAACAGCCCCAGCATTTT.

Concerning this clonotype: Sequence at one end of the junction differs from germline and may be a read error. The chain has TRBV7-2 and TRBJ2-5; TRBD2 matches 10 bases. Germline CDR1 is SGHTA and CDR2 is FQGNSA. The CDR3 contains 16 residues. CDR3 nucleotide sequence: TGTGCCAGCAGCCTCGGGCTAGCGGGGGCCCAAGAGACCCAGGACTTC. Its protein is CASSLGLAGAQETQDF.

This clonotype showed up just a few times. The CDR3, as DNA: TGCGCCACCGGGGGGCTAGCGGGATTGGAAGATACGCAGTATTTT. Its protein product is CATGGLAGLEDTQYF. J is TRBJ2-3 and V is TRBV10-1, with 9 nucleotides matching TRBD2. Germline assignment: CDR1 WNHNN and CDR2 SYGVQD (reference sequence). J gave up 5 bases and V 10 bases, and 13 bases lay outside the gene matches. The CDR3 consists of 15 residues.

Many counts were recorded for this clonotype. This sequence joins TRBV7-9 and TRBJ1-3; D is unclear. The CDR3 consists of 16 residues. V was clipped by 1 base and J by 0 bases, with 10 bases between them. The germline gives CDR1 SEHNR, CDR2 FQNEAQ (reference sequence). The CDR3 nucleotides are TGTGCCAGCAGCTTAGAAGAGGCGTACTCTGGAAACACCATATATTTT. It specifies CASSLEEAYSGNTIYF.

This clonotype was detected a few times. The chain carries TRBV5-6 and TRBJ2-3, with 9 nucleotides matching TRBD1. The V segment lost 3 bases and the J segment 4 bases; nucleotides outside the gene matches: 9. Per germline, CDR1 SGHDT and CDR2 YYEEEE. This CDR3 comprises 16 residues. CDR3 loop: CASSWTGTGIADTQYF. CDR3 in DNA: TGTGCCAGCAGCTGGACCGGGACAGGGATCGCAGATACGCAGTATTTT. Full variable domain (rest looked up from reference TRBV5-6 and TRBJ2-3): DAGVTQSPTHLIKTRGQQVTLRCSPKSGHDTVSWYQQALGQGPQFIFQYYEEEERQRGNFPDRFSGHQFPNYSSELNVNALLLGDSALYLCASSWTGTGIADTQYFGPGTRLTVL.

V usage is TRBV28 and J usage is TRBJ2-7, with TRBD1 matching 9 bases. Germline V gives CDR1 MDHEN, CDR2 SYDVKM. The CDR3 is made up of 14 amino acids. The trim removed 5 bases at V and 4 bases at J, leaving 6 bases unmatched. CDR3 sequence reads: CASSRRDRVYEQYF. The CDR3 DNA reads TGTGCCAGCAGTCGACGGGACAGGGTGTACGAGCAGTACTTC.

As to this clonotype: This may be a read error, as it is one base from a much larger clone. This rearrangement joins TRBV7-9 to TRBJ1-1, with D unclear. V lost 1 base, J lost 4 bases, and 4 bases lay in between. CDR3 length: 12 amino acids. CDR1 is SEHNR and CDR2 is FQNEAQ in the germline V gene (reference sequence). The DNA for the CDR3 is TGTGCCAGCAGCTTAGGGTTCACTGAAGCTTTCTTT. As protein: CASSLGFTEAFF.

This clonotype was detected many times. J is TRBJ1-2 and V is TRBV28; D remains ambiguous. V was cut by 6 bases and J by 8 bases, with 13 bases left in between. The CDR3 extends over 12 amino acids. Looked up from germline, CDR1 is MDHEN and CDR2 is SYDVKM. CDR3 bases: TGTGCCAGCAGCTCGGGAGTCCAGGGCTACACCTTC. Translation: CASSSGVQGYTF.

This clonotype came up many times. The J gene is TRBJ2-6, the V gene TRBV12-3 or TRBV12-4; D gene ambiguous. This CDR3 is 15 amino acids long. V shed 3 bases and J shed 0 bases, with 6 bases lying between them. CDR3 protein: CASSLGRSGANVLTF. As DNA, the CDR3 is TGTGCCAGCAGTTTGGGTCGCTCTGGGGCCAACGTCCTGACTTTC.

This clonotype has at least ten counts. The gene calls are TRBV5-4 and TRBJ2-7; 9 bases are shared with TRBD2. The trim removed 3 bases at V and 0 bases at J, leaving 7 bases unmatched. The CDR3 extends over 16 amino acids. The V gene's germline CDR1 is SGHNT and CDR2 YYREEE (reference sequence). The CDR3 is CASSSLAGDSSYEQYF. CDR3 coding DNA: TGTGCCAGCAGCTCCTTAGCGGGAGATAGCTCCTACGAGCAGTACTTC. Together with reference TRBV5-4 and TRBJ2-7, the CDR3 gives the full variable domain: ETGVTQSPTHLIKTRGQQVTLRCSSQSGHNTVSWYQQALGQGPQFIFQYYREEENGRGNFPPRFSGLQFPNYSSELNVNALELDDSALYLCASSSLAGDSSYEQYFGPGTRLTVT.

There are many counts of this clonotype. The rearrangement uses TRBV27 and TRBJ2-7, with 11 bases matching TRBD1. The CDR3 covers 14 residues. Germline V gives CDR1 MNHEY, CDR2 SMNVEV (reference sequence). The V and J ends lost 4 bases and 5 bases, in that order; junction bases with no gene match: 4. The CDR3 nucleotides read TGTGCCAGCAGTTGGACAGGGGGCATCGACGAGCAGTACTTC. Protein sequence: CASSWTGGIDEQYF.

The V gene is TRBV20-1, the J gene TRBJ2-4; D might be TRBD1 (6 bases). CDR1 and CDR2 (germline): DFQATT, SNEGSKA (reference sequence). V was pared by 0 bases and J by 0 bases, with 12 bases between. CDR3 length equals 16 residues. In DNA form, the CDR3 reads TGCAGTGCTAGAGAACCGGGACAATTAGCCAAAAACATTCAGTACTTC. Residues: CSAREPGQLAKNIQYF.

This clonotype was seen ten or more times. The V call is TRBV2, the J call TRBJ2-5, with D uncertain. V was pared by 6 bases and J by 5 bases, with 4 bases between. Germline-derived CDR1 and CDR2 are SNHLY and FYNNEI. CDR3 length equals 10 residues. CDR3: CASRKETQYF. The CDR3 coding sequence is TGTGCCAGCAGGAAGGAGACCCAGTACTTC.

Ten or more counts support this clonotype. This chain joins TRBV6-2 or TRBV6-3 and TRBJ2-4, with D possibly being TRBD1 or TRBD2 (7 bases each). CDR3 length equals 20 residues. Germline CDR1 MNHEY, CDR2 SVGEGT. Trimming stripped 3 bases from V and 0 bases from J, with 24 bases between. CDR3 in DNA: TGTGCCAGCAGTTATCTTGGGAGGGGGCTCAGATTGAGAGCCAAAAACATTCAGTACTTC. Its protein is CASSYLGRGLRLRAKNIQYF.